This T cell receptor (beta chain) came from a study of Ad26.COV2.S vaccination and SARS-CoV-2 variants. Study-level background: Participants got Ad26.COV2.S intramuscularly, once or twice 56 days apart. The study's findings and limits: Placebo recipients showed lower spike-specific TCR breadth than vaccinees. Following vaccination, spike-specific CD8+ and CD4+ T cell responses reportedly exhibited substantial breadth.

Here immunoSEQ multiplex PCR was the method, and the copy in TCRdb shows in-frame clones only, minus some. The sample lists 300,000 to 400,000 clones; roughly 90% were seen once. Note on this clone: Antigen unknown.

Treatment given: roughly 20 received Ad26.COV2.S at low or high dose, single or two shots; about 5 received placebo; per-sample allocation not given. The samples date from day 63 after the first vaccine or placebo injection. An Ad26 vector was used to express Wuhan-strain SARS-CoV-2 spike as the vaccine. The CDR3 is made up of 16 amino acids. V lost 5 bases and J lost 4, with 19 bases in between. Germline CDR1 and CDR2: MDHEN and SYDVKM. The TCR sequence derives from a person between 18 and 65 years old who received the Ad26.COV2.S COVID-19 vaccine or a placebo. Sequencing used peripheral blood, obtained in a trial of Ad26.COV2.S vaccine versus placebo. This chain connects TRBV28 to TRBJ2-3; a possible D gene is TRBD1 (6 bases). The CDR3 DNA sequence: TGTGCCAGCAGTCCTGGACAGCGGTCGTGGGCAGATACGCAGTATTTT. Translating it yields CASSPGQRSWADTQYF.